Below are 29 T cell receptor beta chains sequenced from a single sample in a study of blood T cells in healthy people across ages. The authors ran a second PCR of roughly 7 to 11 cycles using a sample-barcoded 5' primer and a J-beta primer mix. TCRdb re-called the 5' RACE reads through MiXCR, storing one row per CDR3 protein. The repertoire has approximately 810,000 distinct CDR3 sequences, more than 25% of them found once; the top ten carry 17%. Sample: blood. Source of these receptors: an elderly woman in good health.

This clonotype was detected many times. V is TRBV20-1 and J is TRBJ2-5, with TRBD1 identical over 7 bases. V lost 6 bases and J lost 3; bases outside the gene matches: 4. The CDR3 has 12 residues. Germline CDR1 is DFQATT and CDR2 is SNEGSKA (reference sequence). As DNA, the CDR3 is TGCAGTGCAATAGGGACAGAAGAGACCCAGTACTTC. Translation gives CSAIGTEETQYF.

The gene calls are TRBV11-3 and TRBJ2-1, with D possibly being TRBD2 (7 bases). The CDR3 length is 17 residues. Trimming left V 5 bases short and J 10 bases short, with 27 bases between. Germline CDR1 is SGHNT and CDR2 is YENEEA. The CDR3 coding sequence is TGTGCCAGCAGCAGGGGGGGGTCCACACCGATGGAGGGCGAGCAGTTCTTC. Protein product: CASSRGGSTPMEGEQFF.

This clonotype showed up just a few times. In nucleotides, the CDR3 is TGCGCCAGCAGCCAGACAGAAACCACTGAAGCTTTCTTT. Translated: CASSQTETTEAFF. The chain uses TRBV4-3 and TRBJ1-1, with D possibly matching TRBD1 (5 bases). Germline V gene lookup returns CDR1 LGHNA and CDR2 YSLEER. Trimming stripped 3 bases from V and 4 bases from J, with 9 bases between. CDR3 length equals 13 residues.

V gene TRBV28 combines with J gene TRBJ1-5; D perhaps matches TRBD1 (5 bases). The germline V gene encodes CDR1 MDHEN and CDR2 SYDVKM. This CDR3 is 17 amino acids long. V was clipped by 5 bases and J by 9 bases, with 26 bases between them. CDR3 sequence: CASSTSGRDGGKGPQHF. The DNA of the CDR3 is TGTGCCAGCAGTACATCCGGAAGGGACGGCGGAAAGGGGCCCCAGCATTTT.

This clonotype appeared a few times. The rearrangement uses TRBV6-2 or TRBV6-3 and TRBJ2-1; TRBD2 matches at 8 bases. The V gene end was trimmed by 6 bases and the J gene end by 4 bases; junction bases not matched to a gene: 8. In germline, CDR1 is MNHEY, CDR2 SVGEGT. The CDR3 sequence is 15 residues long. The CDR3 DNA reads TGTGCCAGCAGGTCGGGACTAGGGGGGTACAATGAGCAGTTCTTC. Encoded protein: CASRSGLGGYNEQFF.

This clonotype was seen more than once but under ten times. This chain uses TRBV11-2 with TRBJ1-2; 7 bases agree with TRBD1. The length of the CDR3 is 15 residues. With V trimmed by 1 base and J by 5 bases, 7 bases remained unmatched. The germline V gene has CDR1 SGHAT and CDR2 FQNNGV. CDR3 sequence reads: CASSLGTGTVYGYTF. CDR3 in DNA: TGTGCCAGCAGCTTAGGTACCGGGACAGTTTATGGCTACACCTTC.

The gene calls are TRBV19 and TRBJ2-7; no firm D call. The CDR3 has 15 amino acids. Trimming took 5 bases from V and 3 from J, leaving 17 bases between them. Germline loops: CDR1 LNHDA, CDR2 SQIVND (reference sequence). As DNA, the CDR3 is TGTGCCAGTAGTGTGACAACTTCGGCGGTCTACGAGCAGTACTTC. Translated: CASSVTTSAVYEQYF.

In this sample, this clonotype turned up many times. The rearrangement joins TRBV6-6 to TRBJ1-5, with D possibly TRBD1 on 5 matching bases. The CDR3 length is 13 residues. With 1 base removed from V and 7 bases from J, the gap between germline ends came to 8 bases. Germline lookup yields CDR1 MNHNY and CDR2 SVGAGI (reference sequence). The CDR3 region is CASSYYGDQPQHF. The CDR3, as DNA: TGTGCCAGCAGTTACTACGGGGACCAGCCCCAGCATTTT.

Only one count was recorded for this clonotype. The junction departs from the called germline gene at one end, perhaps through a read error. V usage is TRBV3-1 and J usage is TRBJ1-4; D is ambiguous. The germline CDR1 and CDR2 sequences are LGHDT and YNNKEL (reference sequence). This CDR3 region has 14 residues. CDR3 sequence (DNA): TGTGCCAGCAGCCAATATTTGGAAAATGGAAAACTGTTTTTT. It codes for CASSQYLENGKLFF.

This clonotype was seen at least ten times. This chain uses TRBV20-1 with TRBJ2-1; D could derive from TRBD1 or TRBD2 (5 bases each). CDR1 and CDR2 (germline): DFQATT, SNEGSKA (reference sequence). This CDR3 has 15 residues. V lost 6 bases to trimming and J lost 0 bases, with 15 bases between them. CDR3 region: CSAPGPPSSYNEQFF. The CDR3 DNA reads as TGCAGTGCACCGGGGCCTCCGAGCTCCTACAATGAGCAGTTCTTC.

This chain connects TRBV4-3 to TRBJ2-6, with D uncertain. Germline CDR1 LGHNA, CDR2 YSLEER. The CDR3 is 16 residues long. The V end was cut by 1 base, the J end by 4 bases, with 11 bases between. The CDR3 region has the DNA TGCGCCAGCAGCCAAGTGCGGCTGGTCGGGGCCAACGTCCTGACTTTC. This sequence encodes CASSQVRLVGANVLTF.

The chain links TRBV10-3 to TRBJ2-1; D is unclear. The J call is in doubt because the DNA end fits TRBJ2-7 better. Germline V gene lookup returns CDR1 ENHRY and CDR2 SYGVKD. The CDR3 runs 16 residues. The CDR3 bases are TGTGCCATCAGTGGGGCTAGTAGACGCTCCTACAATGAGCAGTACTTC. Translation: CAISGASRRSYNEQYF.

The chain links TRBV9 to TRBJ2-5; weak D call: TRBD2 (6 bases). Germline CDR1 and CDR2: SGDLS and YYNGEE. This CDR3 spans 15 amino acids. The V end was cut by 4 bases, the J end by 4 bases, with 17 bases between. DNA of the CDR3: TGTGCCAGCAGCCCCGGTAGCGGAAAAGTAGAGACCCAGTACTTC. This codes for CASSPGSGKVETQYF.

This clonotype has at least ten counts. The chain has TRBV21-1 and TRBJ2-4. TRBV21-1 is marked as a pseudogene. The CDR3 is 18 amino acids. The CDR3 region is CASSKGERRILGKNIQYF. The CDR3 region has the DNA TGTGCCAGCAGCAAAGGTGAACGGAGAATCTTAGGCAAAAACATTCAGTACTTC.

The gene calls are TRBV12-3 or TRBV12-4 and TRBJ1-3, with D perhaps matching TRBD1 (6 bases). Trimming removed 5 bases at V and 7 bases at J, with 18 bases between. The CDR3 has 15 residues. The CDR3 DNA reads as TGTGCCAGCAGTCCCTCCCCAGGACAGAGGAACACCATATATTTT. It codes for CASSPSPGQRNTIYF.

The rearrangement uses TRBV18 and TRBJ2-7; 10 nucleotides align to TRBD1. This CDR3 comprises 14 residues. Germline lookup yields CDR1 KGHSH and CDR2 LQKENI. Losses at the gene ends were 3 bases for V and 7 bases for J; bases not matched to a gene: 6. The DNA for the CDR3 is TGTGCCAGCTCACCTCTTGGACAGGGGGATGAGCAGTACTTC. Protein: CASSPLGQGDEQYF.

This chain connects TRBV7-2 to TRBJ2-3, with TRBD2 identical over 11 bases. Germline CDR1 reads SGHTA; CDR2 reads FQGNSA. Unmatched junction bases numbered 4, after V lost 5 bases and J lost 0 bases. The CDR3 sequence is 16 residues long. This CDR3 reads CASSPSGGRSTDTQYF. Written as DNA, the CDR3 is TGTGCCAGCAGCCCTAGCGGGGGGCGAAGCACAGATACGCAGTATTTT.

The rearrangement links TRBV6-5 to TRBJ1-4; D not certain. This CDR3 has 15 amino acids. V lost 0 bases to trimming and J lost 11 bases, with 16 bases between them. CDR1 and CDR2 (germline): MNHEY, SVGAGI. The chain's CDR3 is CASSYSHSPNGKLFF. The DNA for the CDR3 is TGTGCCAGCAGTTACTCGCACAGCCCAAATGGGAAACTGTTTTTT.

This clonotype was detected only a few times. The chain links TRBV6-1 to TRBJ2-3; 8 nucleotides agree with TRBD2. This CDR3 has 12 residues. V shed 5 bases and J 11 bases; nucleotides not matched to a gene: 6. CDR1 and CDR2 (germline): MNHNS, SASEGT. CDR3 in amino acids: CASSTRTSRQYF. CDR3 DNA sequence: TGTGCCAGCAGTACCCGGACTAGCAGGCAGTATTTT.

Turning to this clonotype: A much more abundant neighbour one base away suggests this may be a read error. The chain employs TRBV20-1 and TRBJ2-4, with D tentatively TRBD1 or TRBD2 (5 bases each). The CDR3 is made up of 11 amino acids. Germline values: CDR1 DFQATT, CDR2 SNEGSKA (reference sequence). Deletions cut 6 bases from V and 13 bases from J, with 16 bases between. CDR3 sequence: CSAPGTYGQYF. Here the CDR3 DNA reads TGCAGTGCGCCAGGGACCTACGGGCAGTACTTC.

This clonotype showed up many times. The chain has TRBV12-3 or TRBV12-4 and TRBJ2-1, with no clear D. Trimming pared 1 base from V and 9 bases from J, leaving 4 bases between. This CDR3 is 11 amino acids long. This CDR3 is CASSLGGEQFF. CDR3 bases: TGTGCCAGCAGTTTAGGCGGTGAGCAGTTCTTC.

This clonotype came up many times. The chain has TRBV6-1 and TRBJ2-4; D is possibly TRBD2 (6 bases). Germline-derived CDR1 and CDR2 are MNHNS and SASEGT. The CDR3 covers 15 residues. V gave up 4 bases and J gave up 9 bases, with 19 bases separating them. The CDR3 is CASSGGDFRSTIQYF. As DNA, the CDR3 is TGTGCCAGCAGTGGGGGGGATTTTCGCTCGACCATTCAGTACTTC.

This clonotype was counted at least ten times. Here the CDR3 reads CSGGATNEKLFF. In DNA form, the CDR3 reads TGCAGCGGGGGGGCGACTAATGAAAAACTGTTTTTT. This chain joins TRBV29-1 and TRBJ1-4; a possible D gene is TRBD1 (6 bases). The germline CDR1 and CDR2 sequences are SQVTM and ANQGSEA. The CDR3 contains 12 residues. V dropped 7 bases and J dropped 2 bases, with 8 bases sitting between them.

This chain links TRBV7-7 with TRBJ2-5, with TRBD2 as a possible D gene (7 bases). The germline gives CDR1 SSHAT, CDR2 FNYEAQ (reference sequence). The length of the CDR3 is 15 residues. V was trimmed by 5 bases and J by 5 bases, leaving 18 bases between them. CDR3 sequence: CASSVRGGAYETQYF. The CDR3 bases are TGTGCCAGCAGCGTAAGAGGGGGGGCCTATGAGACCCAGTACTTC.

The chain combines TRBV20-1 with TRBJ1-5, with unresolved D. CDR3 length: 11 amino acids. V shed 3 bases and J shed 6 bases, with 6 bases lying between them. Germline V lookup: CDR1 DFQATT, CDR2 SNEGSKA (reference sequence). CDR3 loop: CSASDGQPQHF. CDR3 nucleotide sequence: TGCAGTGCTAGTGACGGTCAGCCCCAGCATTTT.

This clonotype was detected ten times or more. The chain is built from TRBV7-2 and TRBJ2-5; D assignment may be TRBD1 or TRBD2 (6 bases each). Germline CDR1 and CDR2: SGHTA and FQGNSA. Trimming removed 3 bases at V and 5 bases at J, with 22 bases between. The CDR3 is made up of 17 amino acids. CDR3 nucleotide sequence: TGTGCCAGCAGCTTGGTCGGTTCGGGGGCCCTCGGGGAGACCCAGTACTTC. Encoded protein: CASSLVGSGALGETQYF.

V usage is TRBV2 and J usage is TRBJ2-3, with TRBD2 matching 7 bases. From germline, CDR1 is SNHLY and CDR2 FYNNEI. Trimming took 8 bases from V and 3 from J; bases not matched to a gene: 11. This CDR3 is built from 15 residues. CDR3 protein: CASRQSGAMTDTQYF. The CDR3 DNA sequence: TGTGCCAGCCGTCAAAGCGGGGCGATGACAGATACGCAGTATTTT.

There are many counts of this clonotype. V and J are TRBV7-2 and TRBJ1-1, with D possibly TRBD1 on 5 matching bases. The V end was cut by 5 bases, the J end by 1 base, with 14 bases between. The CDR3 consists of 15 residues. Germline V gives CDR1 SGHTA, CDR2 FQGNSA. CDR3 loop: CASSRSGRQNTEAFF. The CDR3 nucleotides read TGTGCCAGCAGCCGATCGGGACGGCAGAACACTGAAGCTTTCTTT.

The V call is TRBV14, the J call TRBJ2-1; D is perhaps TRBD1 (6 bases). The CDR3 spans 16 residues. The V and J ends lost 0 bases and 7 bases respectively, with 16 bases between them. Germline V CDR1 and CDR2: SGHDN, FVKESK. The CDR3 sequence: CASSQDAAGERNEQFF. In DNA form, the CDR3 reads TGTGCCAGCAGCCAAGACGCGGCAGGGGAGAGGAATGAGCAGTTCTTC.